This is a list of T cell receptor beta chains from one sample in a study of blood T cell repertoires in COVID-19. Data came from immunoSEQ multiplex PCR; TCRdb stores just in-frame clones and leaves some out. The top ten hold roughly 19% of the sample, which has about 170,000 clones, around three quarters seen once. The source material was PBMCs or T cells enriched from blood (not recorded which). The receptors were sampled from a woman between 65 and 79 years old in a cohort exposed to, infected with or recovered from COVID-19 (not recorded which). Each CDR3 is given with its conserved first and last residue. A D gene is named only where the DNA matches it firmly. Clone size is shown for a subset of rows, as once, few, many or a class of expanded clone.

V gene,clone size,D gene,CDR3 protein
TRBV19,-,-,CASNDRTLTEAFF
TRBV11-2,few,-,CASSLASPTYEQYF
TRBV28,-,TRBD1,CASSRDRAYGYTF
TRBV28,few,TRBD1,CASREQGGNIQYF
TRBV25-1,few,-,CASSELGSFSYNSPLHF
TRBV5-6,-,-,CASSPTGEVRAGELFF
TRBV27,-,TRBD1,CASSPRTGVKTEAFF
TRBV18,-,TRBD1,CASSQGQGGTGELFF
TRBV5-8,-,TRBD1,CASSTPGQGGNEQFF
TRBV2,-,TRBD2,CASIRGLAGGSYNEQFF
TRBV5-1,-,TRBD1,CASSRGQVNTGELFF
TRBV12-3/TRBV12-4,-,-,CASSYSGATEAFF
TRBV27,-,TRBD1,CASRLQGQGYTF
TRBV14,-,TRBD2,CASSLPGGGHEQFF
TRBV5-4,-,TRBD1,CASSLGQGNEQFF
TRBV11-3,-,-,CASSGGSSYNEQFF
TRBV29-1,-,-,CSGIWGTAFGYTF
TRBV18,-,TRBD1,CASSPPGQGGDTQYF
TRBV19,-,TRBD1,CASSPGTGVYEQYF
TRBV5-6,-,-,CASKVGGLAHNEQFF
TRBV9,-,-,CASSVLRSHTDTQYF
TRBV10-2,-,-,CASTVGSRSYEQYF
TRBV19,-,-,CASSIGEGSSYEQYF
TRBV6-2/TRBV6-3,many,-,CASSTRRVESYNEQFF
TRBV7-3,few,TRBD2,CASSFIAGGRDTQYF
TRBV5-4,-,TRBD1,CASSPDRGRHEQFF
TRBV11-2,few,TRBD1,CASSPKGQGGEKLFF
TRBV6-5,few,-,CASSNRAFQETQYF
TRBV5-1,-,-,CASSSSEGNIQYF
TRBV5-5,-,-,CASSFTGGSSYEQYF
TRBV28,-,-,CASSSPGGAKGTEAFF
TRBV6-5,-,TRBD2,CASSYREGYEQYF
TRBV9,-,TRBD1,CASSFTGTGAYNEQFF
TRBV18,-,TRBD1,CASSPDRTGLSGYTF
TRBV27,-,-,CASSLSSGGWNYGYTF
TRBV3-1/TRBV3-2,-,-,CASSQLETQYF
TRBV5-1,-,TRBD1,CASSLVVGAGGAYEQYF
TRBV5-5,-,-,CASSLAPAGTALVYEQYF
TRBV10-3,-,-,CAISEGQGYGYTF
TRBV29-1,-,-,CSSDRYPSNEQFF
TRBV2,-,TRBD2,CASSENRLAGNEQFF
TRBV28,-,-,CASNPAGLNYGYTF
TRBV18,-,-,CASSPLDSANTEAFF
TRBV18,-,TRBD1,CASSPGTGARTGSYNEQFF
TRBV19,-,TRBD2,CASIAGGAYNEQFF
TRBV18,-,-,CASSLGQSSNQPQHF
TRBV7-2,-,TRBD1,CASSLDQGAGTEAFF
TRBV11-2,-,-,CASSPGWGGYEQYF
TRBV27,once,TRBD2,CASSLRTSGPPSTDTQYF
TRBV24-1,once,-,CATSPGGGTEAFF
TRBV9,-,-,CASSVTGHYGYTF
TRBV18,-,TRBD1,CASSPTRDRGEKLFF